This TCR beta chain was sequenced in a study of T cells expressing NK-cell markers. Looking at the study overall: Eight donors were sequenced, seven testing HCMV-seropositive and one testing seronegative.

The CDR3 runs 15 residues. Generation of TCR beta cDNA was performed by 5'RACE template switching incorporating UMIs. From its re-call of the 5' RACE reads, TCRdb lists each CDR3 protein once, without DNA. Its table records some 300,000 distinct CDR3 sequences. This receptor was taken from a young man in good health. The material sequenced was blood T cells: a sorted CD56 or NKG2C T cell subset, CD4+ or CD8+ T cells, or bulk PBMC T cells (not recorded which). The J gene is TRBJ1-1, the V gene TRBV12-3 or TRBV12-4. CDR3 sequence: CASSLGGSLNTEAFF.